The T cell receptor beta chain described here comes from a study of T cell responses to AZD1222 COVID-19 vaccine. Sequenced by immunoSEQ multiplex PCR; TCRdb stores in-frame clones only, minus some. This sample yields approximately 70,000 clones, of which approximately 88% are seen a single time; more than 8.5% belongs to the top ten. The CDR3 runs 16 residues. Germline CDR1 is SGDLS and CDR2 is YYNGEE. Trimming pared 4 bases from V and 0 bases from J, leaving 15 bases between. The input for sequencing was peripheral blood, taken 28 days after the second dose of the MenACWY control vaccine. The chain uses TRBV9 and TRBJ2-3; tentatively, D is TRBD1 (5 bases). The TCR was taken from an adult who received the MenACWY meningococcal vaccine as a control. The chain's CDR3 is CASSSRWGLSTDTQYF. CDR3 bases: TGTGCCAGCAGCTCCAGGTGGGGCCTTAGCACAGATACGCAGTATTTT.